Each of the 20 T cell receptor beta chains below was sequenced from the same sample in a study of technical replicates of blood from a few donors. Assay: immunoSEQ multiplex PCR; the TCRdb copy retains only in-frame clones and omits some. The repertoire holds approximately 51,000 clones, with around 93% as singletons. The sequencing sample was made of PBMCs. All receptors derive from a human donor in good health. Some clones in this sample may be carry-over from other donors' samples.

The rearrangement uses TRBV6-5 and TRBJ2-7; 7 bases match TRBD1. The CDR3 contains 14 residues. Germline CDR1 reads MNHEY; CDR2 reads SVGAGI. Germline trimming cut 5 bases from V and 0 bases from J; bases unmatched to any gene: 4. CDR3 region: CASSPGTVSYEQYF. CDR3 in DNA: TGTGCCAGCAGTCCGGGGACAGTCTCCTACGAGCAGTACTTC.

The chain has TRBV6-5 and TRBJ2-1, with 12 bases matching TRBD2. In germline, CDR1 is MNHEY, CDR2 SVGAGI. Losses at the gene ends were 0 bases for V and 10 bases for J; bases not matched to a gene: 7. The CDR3 has 16 amino acids. CDR3 residues: CASSYSQTSGRWEQFF. The CDR3 DNA sequence: TGTGCCAGCAGTTACTCACAGACTAGCGGGAGATGGGAGCAGTTCTTC.

This chain uses TRBV6-1 with TRBJ2-2, with TRBD2 identical over 7 bases. Germline V gene data show CDR1 as MNHNS and CDR2 as SASEGT. The junction had 12 bases not matched to a gene; V was cut back by 4 bases and J by 1 base. The CDR3 consists of 18 residues. This CDR3 reads CASSGGVWLAENTGELFF. The CDR3 bases are TGTGCCAGCAGTGGGGGGGTGTGGCTAGCGGAGAACACCGGGGAGCTGTTTTTT.

The chain combines TRBV10-3 with TRBJ2-7, with D possibly being TRBD2 (5 bases). V was cut by 3 bases and J by 3 bases, with 15 bases left in between. CDR1 and CDR2 from the germline V gene are ENHRY and SYGVKD. The CDR3 is made up of 15 amino acids. The CDR3 spells CAISDSSGGGYEQYF. CDR3 nucleotides: TGTGCCATCAGTGACTCCTCTGGCGGAGGCTACGAGCAGTACTTC.

The V gene is TRBV4-3, the J gene TRBJ1-2; 10 bases match TRBD1. The CDR3 is 17 residues long. V was clipped by 0 bases and J by 8 bases; unmatched bases: 12. Germline loops: CDR1 LGHNA, CDR2 YSLEER. The CDR3 loop reads CASSQDVRTGGTFGYTF. CDR3 bases: TGCGCCAGCAGCCAAGATGTAAGGACAGGGGGGACCTTCGGCTACACCTTC.

This sequence joins TRBV5-8 and TRBJ2-7; no firm D call. The CDR3 sequence is 14 residues long. V dropped 1 base and J dropped 6 bases, with 14 bases sitting between them. Germline lookup yields CDR1 SGHTS and CDR2 YDEGEE. CDR3 sequence: CASSLSARSGEQYF. CDR3 in DNA: TGTGCCAGCAGCTTGAGTGCCAGATCGGGCGAGCAGTACTTC.

The V gene is TRBV7-9, the J gene TRBJ2-7, with TRBD2 matching 7 bases. The CDR3 totals 13 residues. V shed 5 bases and J 3 bases; nucleotides not matched to a gene: 4. Germline V gene data show CDR1 as SEHNR and CDR2 as FQNEAQ (reference sequence). The CDR3 loop is CASSPSGDYEQYF. The CDR3 region has the DNA TGTGCCAGCAGCCCAAGCGGGGACTACGAGCAGTACTTC.

The rearrangement joins TRBV2 to TRBJ2-5, with 13 bases identical to TRBD2. The germline gives CDR1 SNHLY, CDR2 FYNNEI. After removal of 6 bases from V and 6 bases from J, the junction contained 4 bases not matched to a gene. The CDR3 runs to 14 residues. CDR3 in amino acids: CASSGGLAGKTQYF. The CDR3 DNA sequence: TGTGCCAGCAGCGGGGGACTAGCGGGAAAGACCCAGTACTTC.

The chain has TRBV28 and TRBJ2-2; no clear D gene. The CDR3 covers 16 residues. V was cut by 1 base and J by 3 bases, with 12 bases left in between. The germline V gene has CDR1 MDHEN and CDR2 SYDVKM. The CDR3 region is CASSLFPGSDTGELFF. The CDR3 bases are TGTGCCAGCAGTTTATTTCCAGGTTCTGACACCGGGGAGCTGTTTTTT.

This sequence joins TRBV7-8 and TRBJ2-2; 9 nucleotides align to TRBD1. Germline V gives CDR1 SGHVS, CDR2 FQNEAQ. The CDR3 is 16 residues long. After removal of 5 bases from V and 1 base from J, the junction contained 5 bases not matched to a gene. The CDR3 sequence is CASSAQGALNTGELFF. CDR3 nucleotide sequence: TGTGCCAGCAGCGCACAGGGGGCCCTGAACACCGGGGAGCTGTTTTTT.

The V call is TRBV30, the J call TRBJ2-7; D call uncertain. Germline lookup yields CDR1 GTSNPN and CDR2 SVGIG (reference sequence). V dropped 2 bases and J dropped 2 bases, with 7 bases sitting between them. The CDR3 consists of 12 residues. The CDR3: CAWSRVAYEQYF. The CDR3 bases are TGTGCCTGGAGTCGGGTAGCCTACGAGCAGTACTTC.

The chain is built from TRBV15 and TRBJ1-5, with unresolved D. Deletions cut 0 bases from V and 0 bases from J, with 12 bases between. Germline CDR1 reads LNHNV; CDR2 reads YYDKDF (reference sequence). The CDR3 covers 17 residues. CDR3 loop: CATSRDRIAYSNQPQHF. The CDR3 DNA sequence: TGTGCCACCAGCAGAGATCGGATAGCATATAGCAATCAGCCCCAGCATTTT.

The chain uses TRBV5-1 and TRBJ1-2; 9 bases match TRBD1. Per the germline V gene, CDR1 is SGHRS and CDR2 is YFSETQ. CDR3 length: 14 amino acids. Trimming at V came to 1 base and at J to 4 bases, leaving 2 bases not matched to a gene. The CDR3 sequence is CASSLSGQGYGYTF. The CDR3 region has the DNA TGCGCCAGCAGCTTGTCGGGACAGGGCTATGGCTACACCTTC.

The chain recombines TRBV10-3 with TRBJ1-1; tentative D call: TRBD1 (6 bases). CDR3 size: 15 residues. Germline lookup yields CDR1 ENHRY and CDR2 SYGVKD. Trimming shortened V by 8 bases and J by 5 bases, and 21 bases separated the two germline ends. The DNA of the CDR3 is TGTGCCATCCGTTTAAGGGGGGGGGTGGAGACTGAAGCTTTCTTT. This codes for CAIRLRGGVETEAFF.

The chain employs TRBV4-1 and TRBJ2-2; TRBD2 is a possible D gene (5 bases). The CDR3 consists of 16 residues. V was clipped by 1 base and J by 1 base, with 10 bases between them. The V gene's germline CDR1 is MGHRA and CDR2 YSYEKL. The CDR3 nucleotides read TGCGCCAGCAGCCAAGTCGGGATAGGGAACACCGGGGAGCTGTTTTTT. It specifies CASSQVGIGNTGELFF.

CDR3 coding DNA: TGTGCCAGTACCTTGGGGTGGAGGGGAACAGATACGCAGTATTTT. Its protein product is CASTLGWRGTDTQYF. J is TRBJ2-3 and V is TRBV2; D may be TRBD2 (6 bases). Trimming shortened V by 9 bases and J by 3 bases, and 19 bases separated the two germline ends. CDR3 length: 15 residues. CDR1 is SNHLY and CDR2 is FYNNEI in the germline V gene.

The V and J genes are TRBV28 and TRBJ2-5, with 11 positions matching TRBD2. This CDR3 has 16 amino acids. Per the germline V gene, CDR1 is MDHEN and CDR2 is SYDVKM. V trimming: 1 base; J trimming: 5 bases; junction bases outside the gene matches: 6. CDR3 amino acids: CASSLLTSGVPETQYF. In nucleotides, the CDR3 is TGTGCCAGCAGTTTATTGACTAGCGGGGTCCCTGAGACCCAGTACTTC.

This chain joins TRBV7-9 and TRBJ1-2; TRBD1 might be the D (5 bases). Deletions cut 3 bases from V and 5 bases from J, with 13 bases between. The CDR3 spans 14 residues. Germline V gene lookup returns CDR1 SEHNR and CDR2 FQNEAQ (reference sequence). CDR3 nucleotide sequence: TGTGCCAGCAGCTTTTCAGGGATTGGGTATGGCTACACCTTC. As protein: CASSFSGIGYGYTF.

V and J are TRBV6-5 and TRBJ1-1; the match to TRBD1 covers 7 bases. V lost 5 bases, J lost 1 base, and 7 bases stayed unmatched. The CDR3 has 15 residues. Germline V gives CDR1 MNHEY, CDR2 SVGAGI. CDR3 region: CASSPTGTRNTEAFF. The CDR3 bases are TGTGCCAGCAGTCCGACAGGGACGAGGAACACTGAAGCTTTCTTT.

This chain links TRBV9 with TRBJ1-1, with 9 bases matching TRBD1. Germline CDR1 SGDLS, CDR2 YYNGEE. There are 14 residues in the CDR3. The ends lost 5 bases at V and 0 bases at J; junction bases unmatched: 2. DNA of the CDR3: TGTGCCAGCAGTGGGACAGGGTTGAACACTGAAGCTTTCTTT. Translating gives CASSGTGLNTEAFF.